The 23 T cell receptor beta chains in this list originate from one sample, sequenced in a study of T cells in Graves' hyperthyroidism and ophthalmopathy (dated by TCRdb to the late 2010s). Libraries were made using multiplex PCR. Sequencer: Illumina HiSeq 2000. Amplification of TCR beta CDR3 regions was carried out from RNA transcripts. A first-round RT-PCR of the TCR CDR3 used the HTBI primer set with the Qiagen OneStep RT-PCR kit. TCRdb took the public reads, trimmed them with fastp at Q25, ran MiXCR for clone calling and kept in-frame beta chains. Identical CDR3 proteins give one entry, which carries the most common genes and DNA. This sample has approximately 380,000 distinct CDR3 sequences in its table, and roughly an eighth of those were observed once. In total, the top ten clones hold 28% of the sample. Input material: blood. These receptors originate from a man in his fifties with Graves' ophthalmopathy.

The V call is TRBV19, the J call TRBJ1-5; perhaps TRBD1 as D (6 bases). The CDR3 has 15 amino acids. Trimming removed 4 bases at V and 4 bases at J, with 14 bases between. Germline V gene lookup returns CDR1 LNHDA and CDR2 SQIVND (reference sequence). CDR3 protein: CASSTRDTLNQPQHF. The CDR3 nucleotides read TGTGCCAGTAGTACCCGGGACACATTGAATCAGCCCCAGCATTTT.

This clonotype has just a few counts. V gene TRBV24-1 combines with J gene TRBJ2-7, with 8 bases fitting TRBD1. The CDR3 is 15 amino acids. Per the germline V gene, CDR1 is KGHDR and CDR2 is SFDVKD. Trimming removed 5 bases from V and 2 bases from J; junction bases left unmatched: 7. As DNA, the CDR3 is TGTGCCACCAGTGCTTCCCGGACAGGGACCTACGAGCAGTACTTC. Its translation is CATSASRTGTYEQYF.

This clonotype was recorded many times. V and J are TRBV10-3 and TRBJ2-2; D is perhaps TRBD1 (5 bases). Germline values: CDR1 ENHRY, CDR2 SYGVKD. The CDR3 is made up of 14 amino acids. Trimming took 9 bases from V and 5 from J, leaving 16 bases between them. The CDR3 DNA reads as TGTGCCATTATCAAAACGCAGGGAACCGGGGAGCTGTTTTTT. This sequence encodes CAIIKTQGTGELFF.

The rearrangement joins TRBV3-1 to TRBJ2-1, with a weak D call TRBD2 (6 bases). The CDR3 loop spans 17 amino acids. The germline gives CDR1 LGHDT, CDR2 YNNKEL (reference sequence). V was shortened by 4 bases and J by 1 base, with 17 bases between the two germline ends. CDR3 sequence reads: CASSPNLGLGSYNEQFF. Here the CDR3 DNA reads TGTGCCAGCAGCCCCAATCTGGGACTGGGATCCTACAATGAGCAGTTCTTC.

This sequence joins TRBV15 and TRBJ1-5; D may be TRBD1 (6 bases). The V end was cut by 3 bases, the J end by 1 base, with 10 bases between. The CDR3 covers 15 residues. Germline V gene lookup returns CDR1 LNHNV and CDR2 YYDKDF (reference sequence). This CDR3 is CATSSRGESNQPQHF. The CDR3 bases are TGTGCCACCAGCAGCAGGGGAGAGAGCAATCAGCCCCAGCATTTT.

Many counts were recorded for this clonotype. V is TRBV12-3 or TRBV12-4 and J is TRBJ2-3; 9 nucleotides agree with TRBD2. The CDR3 totals 16 residues. The junction had 12 bases not matched to a gene; V was cut back by 8 bases and J by 3 bases. Here the CDR3 DNA reads TGTGCCAGCGGTCCCATAGCGGGAGCTGGGACAGATACGCAGTATTTT. It translates to CASGPIAGAGTDTQYF.

CDR3: CASSHGPGQGADEQYF. CDR3 sequence (DNA): TGTGCCAGCAGCCACGGACCGGGACAGGGGGCCGACGAGCAGTACTTC. The chain couples TRBV14 to TRBJ2-7, with 12 bases aligning to TRBD1. Per the germline V gene, CDR1 is SGHDN and CDR2 is FVKESK. J was trimmed by 5 bases and V by 3 bases; bases with no gene match: 8. The CDR3 is made up of 16 amino acids.

This clonotype was recorded a few times. The chain has TRBV4-2 and TRBJ1-5; TRBD1 is a possible D gene (6 bases). Between the trimmed V and J ends, which lost 4 bases and 4 bases, there was a span of 11 bases. The germline V gene has CDR1 LGHNA and CDR2 YNFKEQ. The CDR3 is 14 amino acids. CDR3 sequence: CASSPRDKNQPQHF. CDR3 nucleotides: TGTGCCAGCAGCCCTCGGGACAAGAATCAGCCCCAGCATTTT.

This clonotype was recorded many times. The chain is built from TRBV27 and TRBJ1-5; possible D gene TRBD1, 5 bases. The V and J ends lost 5 bases and 0 bases respectively, with 14 bases between them. Germline V CDR1 and CDR2: MNHEY, SMNVEV (reference sequence). The CDR3 is made up of 16 amino acids. The CDR3 loop reads CASSRRWTNSNQPQHF. CDR3 nucleotide sequence: TGTGCCAGCAGTCGTCGATGGACAAATAGCAATCAGCCCCAGCATTTT.

There are many counts of this clonotype. V usage is TRBV2 and J usage is TRBJ2-2; 12 nucleotides align to TRBD2. The CDR3 covers 16 residues. Germline V gene lookup returns CDR1 SNHLY and CDR2 FYNNEI. V gave up 6 bases and J gave up 1 base; unmatched junction bases: 3. The CDR3: CASRRLAGVNTGELFF. CDR3 DNA: TGTGCCAGCAGAAGACTAGCGGGAGTGAACACCGGGGAGCTGTTTTTT.

The sample holds a few counts of this clonotype. The rearrangement links TRBV6-2 or TRBV6-3 to TRBJ2-5; D remains unclear. The V and J ends lost 5 bases and 1 base respectively, with 5 bases between them. Per germline, CDR1 MNHEY and CDR2 SVGEGT. This CDR3 contains 12 residues. The DNA of the CDR3 is TGTGCCAGCAGTCCCGTCCAAGAGACCCAGTACTTC. This sequence encodes CASSPVQETQYF.

In this sample, this clonotype turned up many times. The rearrangement joins TRBV10-3 to TRBJ1-1, with TRBD1 as a possible D gene (6 bases). The V end was cut by 2 bases, the J end by 2 bases, with 15 bases between. This CDR3 has 16 residues. Germline V gene data show CDR1 as ENHRY and CDR2 as SYGVKD. The CDR3 sequence is CAISEPLGGHNTEAFF. The CDR3 DNA follows: TGTGCCATCAGTGAGCCCTTGGGGGGGCACAACACTGAAGCTTTCTTT.

This clonotype was detected a few times. The V and J genes are TRBV7-2 and TRBJ2-2; no firm D call. CDR1 is SGHTA and CDR2 is FQGNSA in the germline V gene. The ends were cut back, 6 bases at V and 3 bases at J, with 8 bases in the middle. The CDR3 has 13 amino acids. The CDR3 is CASSWVDTGELFF. CDR3 DNA sequence: TGTGCCAGCAGTTGGGTCGACACCGGGGAGCTGTTTTTT.

The chain recombines TRBV2 with TRBJ2-7, with 8 bases that match TRBD2. V trimming: 5 bases; J trimming: 2 bases; junction bases outside the gene matches: 5. The length of the CDR3 is 14 residues. Germline assignment: CDR1 SNHLY and CDR2 FYNNEI. The CDR3 DNA sequence: TGTGCCAGCAGTTTACTAGCGGAAACCTACGAGCAGTACTTC. As protein: CASSLLAETYEQYF.

V is TRBV20-1 and J is TRBJ2-5; D gene uncertain. The CDR3 length is 14 residues. V lost 2 bases and J lost 0, with 10 bases in between. From germline, CDR1 is DFQATT and CDR2 SNEGSKA (reference sequence). The CDR3 reads CSARPPTYQETQYF. The DNA for the CDR3 is TGCAGTGCTAGACCACCCACGTACCAAGAGACCCAGTACTTC.

This clonotype was picked up many times. The gene calls are TRBV30 and TRBJ1-1; 9 bases line up with TRBD1. The length of the CDR3 is 10 residues. Germline assignment: CDR1 GTSNPN and CDR2 SVGIG (reference sequence). Trimming cost V 5 bases and J 10 bases; bases outside gene matches: 2. CDR3 nucleotides: TGTGCCTGGCTGACAGGGGGAGCTTTCTTT. It encodes CAWLTGGAFF. Combining the CDR3 with reference TRBV30 and TRBJ1-1 gives the whole variable domain SQTIHQWPATLVQPVGSPLSLECTVEGTSNPNLYWYRQAAGRGLQLLFYSVGIGQISSEVPQNLSASRPQDRQFILSSKKLLLSDSGFYLCAWLTGGAFFGQGTRLTVV.

This clonotype has a count of ten or more. The V call is TRBV24-1, the J call TRBJ1-2, with 12 bases that match TRBD1. The trim removed 4 bases at V and 2 bases at J, leaving 7 bases unmatched. The CDR3 extends over 17 amino acids. Germline lookup yields CDR1 KGHDR and CDR2 SFDVKD. The CDR3 DNA is TGTGCCACCAGTGACCTCCTCGGGACAGGGGGCAACTATGGCTACACCTTC. Protein: CATSDLLGTGGNYGYTF.

This chain links TRBV7-9 with TRBJ2-7; a possible D gene is TRBD1 (5 bases). Trimming removed 8 bases at V and 3 bases at J, with 17 bases between. CDR1 is SEHNR and CDR2 is FQNEAQ in the germline V gene (reference sequence). The CDR3 length is 14 residues. As DNA, the CDR3 is TGTGCCAGCGGCTCAGGAGTCGACAGCTACGAGCAGTACTTC. It specifies CASGSGVDSYEQYF.

This clonotype was counted between two and nine times. The chain carries TRBV19 and TRBJ1-2, with 8 bases aligning to TRBD1. The CDR3 consists of 14 residues. The germline gives CDR1 LNHDA, CDR2 SQIVND (reference sequence). V dropped 5 bases and J dropped 5; count of bases not matched to a gene: 7. The CDR3 sequence is CASSLLTGVYGYTF. The DNA of the CDR3 is TGTGCCAGTAGTCTCCTGACAGGGGTTTATGGCTACACCTTC.

This clonotype appeared once. It may be a read error: a sequence one base away is much more abundant. The chain couples TRBV29-1 to TRBJ2-1, with 8 bases fitting TRBD2. This CDR3 has 14 residues. In germline, CDR1 is SQVTM, CDR2 ANQGSEA. The CDR3 DNA reads TGCAGCGTTGAAGTTAGCGGGGTCGGCAATGAGGAGTTCTTC. This translates into CSVEVSGVGNEEFF.

Ten or more counts support this clonotype. The genes are TRBV7-6 and TRBJ2-5; perhaps TRBD1 as D (6 bases). Germline assignment: CDR1 SGHVS and CDR2 FNYEAQ. The CDR3 is made up of 16 amino acids. Trimming shortened V by 1 base and J by 1 base, and 13 bases separated the two germline ends. The CDR3 DNA sequence: TGTGCCAGCAGCTTAGGGCAGGGGCCATTCCAAGAGACCCAGTACTTC. Amino acid sequence: CASSLGQGPFQETQYF.

This clonotype was recorded a few times. DNA for the CDR3: TGTGCCAGCAGCCGTATATCCTATAATTCACCCCTCCACTTT. Encoded protein: CASSRISYNSPLHF. The chain uses TRBV7-3 and TRBJ1-6; D not resolved. This CDR3 spans 14 amino acids. V lost 5 bases and J lost 1, with 6 bases in between. CDR1 is SGHTA and CDR2 is FQGTGA in the germline V gene.

This chain uses TRBV19 with TRBJ2-3; TRBD2 is a possible D gene (6 bases). V lost 7 bases, J lost 5 bases, and 13 bases lay in between. The CDR3 sequence is 13 residues long. Germline CDR1 is LNHDA and CDR2 is SQIVND (reference sequence). The CDR3 DNA sequence: TGTGCCAGTACCCGGGACTTACTAGATACGCAGTATTTT. This codes for CASTRDLLDTQYF. The entire variable domain, with the rest obtained from reference TRBV19 and TRBJ2-3, is as follows: DGGITQSPKYLFRKEGQNVTLSCEQNLNHDAMYWYRQDPGQGLRLIYYSQIVNDFQKGDIAEGYSVSREKKESFPLTVTSAQKNPTAFYLCASTRDLLDTQYFGPGTRLTVL.